This T cell receptor beta chain was retrieved from a study of human T cells and chemical hapten exposure. TCRdb re-called the RACE reads with MiXCR, one entry per CDR3 protein. The data show over 14,000 distinct CDR3 sequences, about a sixth seen once. J gave up 4 bases and V 4 bases, and 4 bases lay outside the gene matches. The germline V gene encodes CDR1 SGDLS and CDR2 YYNGEE. The CDR3 is made up of 15 amino acids. The time point is: patch test 1, 2 weeks after DPC sensitization. Indicated treatment: therapeutic diphenylcyclopropenone sensitization with weekly scalp DPC. The gene calls are TRBV9 and TRBJ2-2; 10 bases align to TRBD1. This TCR was sampled from a woman in her 30s with alopecia areata. Some clones in this sample may be carry-over from other donors' samples. The specimen comprised whole blood, sampled in connection with sensitization to the hapten diphenylcyclopropenone (DPC). CDR3: CASSSRDRGTGELFF. CDR3 nucleotides: TGTGCCAGCAGCTCCCGGGACAGGGGCACCGGGGAGCTGTTTTTT. Based on the CDR3 plus reference TRBV9 and TRBJ2-2, the full variable domain is DSGVTQTPKHLITATGQRVTLRCSPRSGDLSVYWYQQSLDQGLQFLIQYYNGEERAKGNILERFSAQQFPDLHSELNLSSLELGDSALYFCASSSRDRGTGELFFGEGSRLTVL.